This is a list of T cell receptor beta chains from one sample in a study of cytotoxic CD8 clonotypes in ibrutinib-treated CLL. Profiled with immunoSEQ multiplex PCR; TCRdb holds only in-frame clones, not every one. The data contain roughly 200,000 clones, approximately 72% of them singletons. Material: PBMCs, obtained after 24 months of ibrutinib treatment. The receptors derive from a human donor with chronic lymphocytic leukemia. The CDR3 runs from the conserved cysteine through the conserved F or W. A D gene is named only where the DNA matches it firmly. Some rows have no size entry. The others give once, few or many, or a class for an expanded clone.

D,J,V,size,CDR3,DNA
-,TRBJ1-1,TRBV30,-,CAWSHQADTEAFF,TGTGCCTGGAGTCACCAGGCTGACACTGAAGCTTTCTTT
-,TRBJ1-1,TRBV19,-,CASSPATGLNTEAFF,TGTGCCAGTAGTCCAGCAACAGGTTTGAACACTGAAGCTTTCTTT
-,TRBJ1-3,TRBV27,-,CASSQGNTIYF,TGTGCCAGCAGTCAGGGAAACACCATATATTTT
-,TRBJ2-5,TRBV10-2,-,CASSELGHGTQYF,TGCGCCAGCAGTGAGTTGGGTCATGGGACCCAGTACTTC
-,TRBJ2-2,TRBV28,-,CASSFLGSNTGELFF,TGTGCCAGCAGTTTTCTGGGGTCCAACACCGGGGAGCTGTTTTTT
TRBD2,TRBJ2-1,TRBV28,-,CASSSSGSFNEQFF,TGTGCCAGCAGTTCTAGCGGGAGCTTCAATGAGCAGTTCTTC
TRBD1,TRBJ2-7,TRBV5-1,-,CASSGAGQGSYEQYF,TGCGCCAGCAGCGGGGCGGGACAGGGTAGCTACGAGCAGTACTTC
TRBD2,TRBJ2-1,TRBV5-6,-,CASSMIQGLAVRNEQFF,TGTGCCAGCAGCATGATTCAGGGACTAGCGGTCCGCAATGAGCAGTTCTTC
TRBD2,TRBJ2-1,TRBV7-9,-,CASSQAGSSYNEQFF,TGTGCCAGCAGCCAAGCGGGGAGCTCCTACAATGAGCAGTTCTTC
-,TRBJ1-2,TRBV28,-,CASSLAQPNYGYTF,TGTGCCAGCAGTTTGGCCCAGCCAAACTATGGCTACACCTTC
-,TRBJ1-1,TRBV30,few,CAWSVGAEAFF,TGTGCCTGGAGTGTTGGTGCTGAAGCTTTCTTT
TRBD2,TRBJ2-7,TRBV19,-,CASTPYGTISGSYEQYF,TGTGCCAGTACCCCGTATGGGACGATTAGCGGGTCCTACGAGCAGTACTTC
-,TRBJ2-4,TRBV29-1,once,CSVEGAGLRAKNIQYF,TGCAGCGTTGAAGGGGCGGGTTTACGAGCCAAAAACATTCAGTACTTC
-,TRBJ1-2,TRBV10-3,once,CAISVVQSLSGYTF,TGTGCCATCAGTGTAGTGCAAAGTTTATCTGGCTACACCTTC
-,TRBJ1-5,TRBV10-1,-,CASSVGDQPQHF,TGCGCCAGCAGTGTGGGGGATCAGCCCCAGCATTTT
-,TRBJ2-3,TRBV5-5,-,CASSLGGTADLYTQYF,TGTGCCAGCAGCTTGGGCGGGACAGCGGATCTGTATACGCAGTATTTT
-,TRBJ1-2,TRBV4-3,-,CASSQDLGPWGGYTF,TGCGCCAGCAGCCAAGATCTAGGCCCTTGGGGTGGCTACACCTTC
TRBD2,TRBJ2-7,TRBV5-6,-,CASSLLWGEGYEQYF,TGTGCCAGCAGCTTACTTTGGGGGGAGGGCTACGAGCAGTACTTC
-,TRBJ2-5,TRBV7-9,-,CASSWTGVEETQYF,TGTGCCAGCAGCTGGACTGGGGTGGAAGAGACCCAGTACTTC
TRBD1,TRBJ2-1,TRBV29-1,once,CSVGQGNRQFF,TGCAGCGTAGGACAGGGAAACAGGCAGTTCTTC
-,TRBJ2-3,TRBV6-6,-,CASSYSGRETDTQYF,TGTGCCAGCAGTTACTCGGGCAGGGAAACAGATACGCAGTATTTT
TRBD1,TRBJ1-4,TRBV6-5,once,CASRGTANEKLFF,TGTGCCAGCAGGGGGACAGCTAATGAAAAACTGTTTTTT
-,TRBJ2-7,TRBV2,-,CASSEAEQGWRYEQYF,TGTGCCAGCAGTGAAGCGGAACAGGGTTGGCGCTACGAGCAGTACTTC
-,TRBJ2-7,TRBV4-3,-,CASSQDLRGLAYEQYF,TGCGCCAGCAGCCAAGATCTTCGGGGTTTAGCCTACGAGCAGTACTTC
TRBD2,TRBJ2-1,TRBV11-3,-,CASSLDQLAGANYNEQFF,TGTGCCAGCAGCTTAGACCAATTAGCGGGAGCGAACTACAATGAGCAGTTCTTC
-,TRBJ2-7,TRBV5-1,-,CASSPGTSEQYF,TGCGCCAGCAGCCCCGGAACTTCAGAGCAGTACTTC
TRBD1,TRBJ2-1,TRBV7-7,-,CASSLGQHNEQFF,TGTGCTAGCAGCTTGGGACAGCACAATGAGCAGTTCTTC
TRBD1,TRBJ2-5,TRBV2,-,CASSLGLRPGQSQETQYF,TGTGCCAGCTCGTTAGGGTTGAGACCGGGACAGTCACAAGAGACCCAGTACTTC
TRBD2,TRBJ2-1,TRBV7-3,few,CASSLNATSGNPSSYNEQFF,TGTGCCAGCAGCTTAAACGCGACTAGCGGGAACCCCAGCTCCTACAATGAGCAGTTCTTC
-,TRBJ1-5,TRBV12-5,-,CATGQSNQPQHF,TGTGCTACTGGACAGAGCAATCAGCCCCAGCATTTT
-,TRBJ1-5,TRBV6-4,-,CASSASGNNQPQHF,TGTGCCAGCAGTGCGTCAGGCAACAATCAGCCCCAGCATTTT
-,TRBJ2-7,TRBV19,-,CASSPRTGGREQYF,TGTGCCAGTAGCCCTCGGACTGGCGGTCGAGAGCAGTACTTC
-,TRBJ2-1,TRBV4-1,-,CASSRGVEDEQFF,TGCGCCAGCAGCCGGGGAGTGGAGGATGAGCAGTTCTTC
-,TRBJ1-4,TRBV6-5,-,CASSPGVEKLFF,TGTGCCAGCAGTCCAGGGGTTGAAAAACTGTTTTTT
-,TRBJ2-1,TRBV6-6,-,CASRLPGAGENEQFF,TGTGCCAGCAGGCTCCCTGGGGCCGGAGAGAATGAGCAGTTCTTC
-,TRBJ2-7,TRBV7-9,-,CASSSTGTPGDEQYF,TGTGCCAGCAGCTCAACCGGCACCCCCGGCGACGAGCAGTACTTC
TRBD2,TRBJ2-1,TRBV19,-,CASTHTPLAGGSAYNEQFF,TGTGCCAGTACCCATACGCCCCTAGCGGGAGGGAGCGCCTACAATGAGCAGTTCTTC
-,TRBJ2-3,TRBV11-1,-,CASSLAWGTDTQYF,TGTGCCAGCAGCTTAGCTTGGGGGACAGATACGCAGTATTTT
-,TRBJ2-2,TRBV6-6,-,CASSYWGSGTGELFF,TGTGCCAGCAGTTACTGGGGGTCCGGCACCGGGGAGCTGTTTTTT
-,TRBJ2-1,TRBV23-1,-,CASSQSEKNEQFF,TGCGCCAGCAGTCAATCGGAAAAAAATGAGCAGTTCTTC
TRBD1,TRBJ1-4,TRBV28,-,CASSSGTGGIEKLFF,TGTGCCAGCAGTTCTGGGACAGGGGGTATTGAAAAACTGTTTTTT
-,TRBJ1-4,TRBV5-1,few,CASRQGSGEKLFF,TGCGCCAGCAGGCAGGGGTCGGGTGAAAAACTGTTTTTT
-,TRBJ2-1,TRBV9,-,CASSSTGLSYNEQFF,TGTGCCAGCAGCTCCACGGGACTGTCCTACAATGAGCAGTTCTTC
TRBD2,TRBJ2-1,TRBV5-4,-,CASSISGRPYNEQFF,TGTGCCAGCAGCATTAGCGGGAGACCCTACAATGAGCAGTTCTTC